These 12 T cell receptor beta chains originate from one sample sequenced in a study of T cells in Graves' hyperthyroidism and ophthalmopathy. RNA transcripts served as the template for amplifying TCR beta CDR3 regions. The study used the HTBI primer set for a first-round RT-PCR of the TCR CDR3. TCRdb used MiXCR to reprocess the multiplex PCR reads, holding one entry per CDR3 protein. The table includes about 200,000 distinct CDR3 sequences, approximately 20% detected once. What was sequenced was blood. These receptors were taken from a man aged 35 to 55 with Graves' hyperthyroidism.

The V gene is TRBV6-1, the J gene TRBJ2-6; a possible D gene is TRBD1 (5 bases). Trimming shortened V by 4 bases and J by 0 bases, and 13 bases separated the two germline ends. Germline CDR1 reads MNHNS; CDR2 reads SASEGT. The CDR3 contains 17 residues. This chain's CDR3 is CASSAPTDFSGANVLTF. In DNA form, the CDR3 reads TGTGCCAGCAGTGCCCCGACAGATTTCTCTGGGGCCAACGTCCTGACTTTC.

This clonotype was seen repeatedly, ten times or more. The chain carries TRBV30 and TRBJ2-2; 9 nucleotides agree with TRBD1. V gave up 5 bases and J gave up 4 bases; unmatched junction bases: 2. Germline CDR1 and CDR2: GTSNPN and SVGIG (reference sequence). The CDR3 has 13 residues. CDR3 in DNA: TGTGCCTGGGGGACAGGGATCACCGGGGAGCTGTTTTTT. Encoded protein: CAWGTGITGELFF. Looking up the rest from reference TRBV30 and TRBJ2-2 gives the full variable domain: SQTIHQWPATLVQPVGSPLSLECTVEGTSNPNLYWYRQAAGRGLQLLFYSVGIGQISSEVPQNLSASRPQDRQFILSSKKLLLSDSGFYLCAWGTGITGELFFGEGSRLTVL.

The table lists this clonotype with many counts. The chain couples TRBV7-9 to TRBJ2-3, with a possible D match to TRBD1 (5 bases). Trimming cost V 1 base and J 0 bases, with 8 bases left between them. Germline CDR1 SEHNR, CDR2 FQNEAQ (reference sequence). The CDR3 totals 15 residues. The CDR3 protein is CASSLVAGSTDTQYF. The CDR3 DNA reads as TGTGCCAGCAGCTTAGTGGCAGGGAGCACAGATACGCAGTATTTT.

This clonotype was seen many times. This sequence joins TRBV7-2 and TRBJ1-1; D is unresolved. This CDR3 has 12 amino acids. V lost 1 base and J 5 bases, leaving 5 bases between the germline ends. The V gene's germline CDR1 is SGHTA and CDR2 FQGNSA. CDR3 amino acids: CASSLDKTEAFF. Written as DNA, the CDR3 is TGTGCCAGCAGCTTAGACAAGACTGAAGCTTTCTTT.

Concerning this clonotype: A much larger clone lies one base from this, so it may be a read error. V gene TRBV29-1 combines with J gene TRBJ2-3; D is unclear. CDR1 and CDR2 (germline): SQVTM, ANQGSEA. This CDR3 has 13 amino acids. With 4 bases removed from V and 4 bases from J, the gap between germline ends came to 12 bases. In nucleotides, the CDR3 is TGCAGCGTTGGGGCAGTTACCGCAGATACGCAGTATTTT. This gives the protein CSVGAVTADTQYF.

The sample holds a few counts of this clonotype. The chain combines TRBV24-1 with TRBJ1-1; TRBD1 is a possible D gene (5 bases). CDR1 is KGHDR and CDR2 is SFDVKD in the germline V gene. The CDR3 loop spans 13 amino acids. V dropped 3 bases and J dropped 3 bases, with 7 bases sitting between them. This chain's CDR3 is CATSDTQDTEAFF. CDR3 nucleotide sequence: TGTGCCACCAGTGATACACAGGACACTGAAGCTTTCTTT.

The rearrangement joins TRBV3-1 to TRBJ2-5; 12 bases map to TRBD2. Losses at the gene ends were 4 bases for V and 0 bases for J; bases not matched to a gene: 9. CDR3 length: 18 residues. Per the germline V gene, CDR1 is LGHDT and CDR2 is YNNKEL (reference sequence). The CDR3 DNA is TGTGCCAGCAGCCTAGTGCTAGCGGGGGGGCCGGACCAAGAGACCCAGTACTTC. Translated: CASSLVLAGGPDQETQYF.

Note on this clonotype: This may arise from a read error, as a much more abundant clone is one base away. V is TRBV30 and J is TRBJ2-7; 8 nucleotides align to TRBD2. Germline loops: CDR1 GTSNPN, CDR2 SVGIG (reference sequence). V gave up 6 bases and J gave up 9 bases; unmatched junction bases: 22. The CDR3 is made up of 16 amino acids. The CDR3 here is CACTSDSGASGQRQYF. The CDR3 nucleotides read TGTGCCTGTACTAGCGATAGCGGGGCTTCTGGTCAGCGGCAGTACTTC.

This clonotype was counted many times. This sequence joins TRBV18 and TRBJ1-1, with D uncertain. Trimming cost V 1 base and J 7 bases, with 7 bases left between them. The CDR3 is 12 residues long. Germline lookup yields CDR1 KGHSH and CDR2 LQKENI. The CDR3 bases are TGTGCCAGCTCACCACGGGGTATTGAAGCTTTCTTT. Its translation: CASSPRGIEAFF.

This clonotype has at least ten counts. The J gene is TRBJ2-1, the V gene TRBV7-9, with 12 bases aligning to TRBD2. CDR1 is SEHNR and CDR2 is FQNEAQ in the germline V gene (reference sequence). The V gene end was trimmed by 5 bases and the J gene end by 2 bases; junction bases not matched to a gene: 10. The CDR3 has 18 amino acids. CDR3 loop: CASSPTTPSGGAYNEQFF. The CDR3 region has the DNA TGTGCCAGCAGCCCTACTACCCCTAGCGGGGGGGCCTACAATGAGCAGTTCTTC.

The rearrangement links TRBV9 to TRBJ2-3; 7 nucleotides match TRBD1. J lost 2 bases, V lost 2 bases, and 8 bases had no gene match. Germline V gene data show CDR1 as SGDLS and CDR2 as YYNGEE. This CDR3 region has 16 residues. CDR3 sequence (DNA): TGTGCCAGCAGCGTCGAAATGGGACAGTTCACAGATACGCAGTATTTT. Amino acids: CASSVEMGQFTDTQYF.

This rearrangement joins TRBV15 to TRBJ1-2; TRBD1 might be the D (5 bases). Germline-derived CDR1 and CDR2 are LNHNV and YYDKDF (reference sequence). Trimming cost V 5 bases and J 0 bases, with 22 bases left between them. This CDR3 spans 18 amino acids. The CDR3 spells CATSERPPFQGTNYGYTF. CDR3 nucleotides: TGTGCCACCAGCGAGAGGCCCCCGTTTCAGGGCACTAACTATGGCTACACCTTC.